Presented here are 23 T cell receptor beta chains from one specimen sequenced in a study of cytomegalovirus exposure and HLA in healthy donors. The PCR contained 60 Vbeta and 13 Jbeta primers. The table came from immunoSEQ multiplex PCR; TCRdb's copy has only in-frame clones and leaves some out. The sample shows about 160,000 clones, 70% to 80% of them seen only once. Input material: PBMCs. Every receptor here comes from a man between 18 and 35 years old in good health and CMV-seropositive.

Remarks on this clone: The same CDR3 arises from other DNA sequences in this sample as well. This chain uses TRBV19 with TRBJ2-5; 9 positions match TRBD1. The germline V gene has CDR1 LNHDA and CDR2 SQIVND (reference sequence). The CDR3 totals 14 residues. J gave up 4 bases and V 3 bases, and 3 bases lay outside the gene matches. CDR3 residues: CASSIGQGRETQYF. DNA of the CDR3: TGTGCCAGTAGTATTGGACAGGGGCGAGAGACCCAGTACTTC.

This clone was counted only a few times. The chain combines TRBV11-2 with TRBJ2-1; 7 bases align to TRBD1. Germline V CDR1 and CDR2: SGHAT, FQNNGV. With 5 bases clipped from V and 2 bases from J, the junction kept 6 bases outside the gene matches. The CDR3 runs 15 residues. CDR3 coding DNA: TGTGCCAGCAGCCTAGGGGGCGTAGCCTACAATGAGCAGTTCTTC. The encoded protein is CASSLGGVAYNEQFF.

This clone was detected only a few times. The chain links TRBV5-4 to TRBJ1-1; D uncertain. The V gene's germline CDR1 is SGHNT and CDR2 YYREEE (reference sequence). The V gene lost 6 bases and the J gene lost 0 bases, with 18 bases spanning the gap. This CDR3 comprises 16 residues. CDR3 in amino acids: CASNNPGSAMNTEAFF. The DNA of the CDR3 is TGTGCCAGCAACAATCCCGGGTCTGCCATGAACACTGAAGCTTTCTTT.

This sequence joins TRBV9 and TRBJ1-6; 9 bases map to TRBD1. CDR3 length: 15 amino acids. Looked up from germline, CDR1 is SGDLS and CDR2 is YYNGEE. V dropped 3 bases and J dropped 7; count of bases not matched to a gene: 5. The CDR3 spells CASSAPGQGNSPLHF. Written as DNA, the CDR3 is TGTGCCAGCAGCGCCCCGGGACAGGGCAATTCACCCCTCCACTTT.

The J gene is TRBJ1-5, the V gene TRBV19; weak D call: TRBD1 (5 bases). Trimming cost V 3 bases and J 1 base, with 13 bases left between them. The germline gives CDR1 LNHDA, CDR2 SQIVND (reference sequence). The CDR3 spans 16 residues. CDR3 in amino acids: CASSIRREGSNQPQHF. The CDR3 DNA reads as TGTGCCAGTAGTATTCGCAGGGAAGGGAGCAATCAGCCCCAGCATTTT.

The chain couples TRBV5-1 to TRBJ2-3, with TRBD2 as a possible D gene (5 bases). Germline V CDR1 and CDR2: SGHRS, YFSETQ. The V and J ends lost 5 bases and 2 bases respectively, with 12 bases between them. CDR3 length: 14 amino acids. The CDR3 coding sequence is TGCGCCAGCAGAATTGGCGGGCCCACAGATACGCAGTATTTT. This codes for CASRIGGPTDTQYF.

A word on this clone: One junction end disagrees with the germline gene, perhaps due to a read error. For the CDR3, the DNA is TGTTCCAGCAGCGCCGGACAGGGAGGCCTTCCTTACGAGCAGTACTTC. It codes for CSSSAGQGGLPYEQYF. The rearrangement links TRBV7-9 to TRBJ2-7; 8 bases line up with TRBD1. This CDR3 is built from 16 residues. Germline values: CDR1 SEHNR, CDR2 FQNEAQ (reference sequence). Full variable domain (rest looked up from reference TRBV7-9 and TRBJ2-7): DTGVSQNPRHKITKRGQNVTFRCDPISEHNRLYWYRQTLGQGPEFLTYFQNEAQLEKSRLLSDRFSAERPKGSFSTLEIQRTEQGDSAMYLCSSSAGQGGLPYEQYFGPGTRLTVT.

This sequence joins TRBV2 and TRBJ2-1; 7 bases line up with TRBD2. Germline V lookup: CDR1 SNHLY, CDR2 FYNNEI. This CDR3 has 14 residues. After removal of 11 bases from V and 2 bases from J, the junction contained 9 bases not matched to a gene. In DNA form, the CDR3 reads TGTGCCGGGAGGGTGCTCGAACCCTACAATGAGCAGTTCTTC. It is translated as CAGRVLEPYNEQFF.

The genes are TRBV18 and TRBJ2-7; 9 nucleotides line up with TRBD1. CDR1 is KGHSH and CDR2 is LQKENI in the germline V gene. There are 16 residues in the CDR3. V shed 5 bases and J 2 bases; nucleotides not matched to a gene: 10. The CDR3 reads CASSGRTGVATYEQYF. The CDR3 DNA is TGTGCCAGCTCAGGAAGGACAGGGGTCGCAACCTACGAGCAGTACTTC.

This chain connects TRBV13 to TRBJ2-7, with D perhaps TRBD2 (5 bases). The germline V and J ends were trimmed by 2 bases and 1 base, with 9 bases remaining between them. Looked up from germline, CDR1 is PRHDT and CDR2 is FYEKMQ (reference sequence). The CDR3 length is 14 residues. The CDR3 is CASSLRGISYEQYF. The CDR3 DNA sequence: TGTGCCAGCAGCTTAAGAGGGATATCCTACGAGCAGTACTTC.

CDR3: CASSQDVSSETQYF. The CDR3 region has the DNA TGCGCCAGCAGCCAAGATGTCAGTTCGGAGACCCAGTACTTC. This chain joins TRBV4-3 and TRBJ2-5; D uncertain. CDR1 LGHNA and CDR2 YSLEER come from the germline V gene. The CDR3 sequence is 14 residues long. V lost 0 bases and J 5 bases, leaving 10 bases between the germline ends.

V is TRBV7-9 and J is TRBJ1-3; D remains ambiguous. Trimming left V 5 bases short and J 4 bases short, with 12 bases between. CDR3 size: 14 residues. Germline V gene data show CDR1 as SEHNR and CDR2 as FQNEAQ (reference sequence). The CDR3 nucleotides are TGTGCCAGCAGCACAATTATTCAGGGAAACACCATATATTTT. This gives the protein CASSTIIQGNTIYF.

The chain links TRBV14 to TRBJ2-3, with 10 bases matching TRBD2. V was pared by 2 bases and J by 9 bases, with 8 bases of the junction left unmatched. The germline V gene has CDR1 SGHDN and CDR2 FVKESK. The CDR3 consists of 15 residues. The CDR3 reads CASSQIRTSGDTQYF. The DNA for the CDR3 is TGTGCCAGCAGCCAAATTCGAACTAGCGGGGACACGCAGTATTTT.

Points on this clone: As the CDR3 is not closed by the conserved phenylalanine or tryptophan, this likely results from a read error. CDR3 protein: CASSGQGRDTEAFL. The CDR3, as DNA: TGTGCCAGCAGTGGACAGGGCCGGGACACTGAAGCTTTCCTT. The chain links TRBV2 to TRBJ1-1; 7 nucleotides line up with TRBD1. The V gene's germline CDR1 is SNHLY and CDR2 FYNNEI. V lost 4 bases, J lost 3 bases, and 5 bases stayed unmatched. The CDR3 sequence is 14 residues long.

V is TRBV5-8 and J is TRBJ1-3, with D unclear. The germline V gene encodes CDR1 SGHTS and CDR2 YDEGEE. The CDR3 is made up of 14 amino acids. Trimming stripped 0 bases from V and 4 bases from J, with 8 bases between. In DNA, the CDR3 is TGTGCCAGCAGCTTGGTATATCGGGGAAACACCATATATTTT. This translates into CASSLVYRGNTIYF.

Only one count was recorded for this clone. The gene calls are TRBV29-1 and TRBJ2-7; 7 nucleotides line up with TRBD1. The V segment lost 7 bases and the J segment 3 bases; nucleotides outside the gene matches: 9. Germline CDR1 is SQVTM and CDR2 is ANQGSEA. The CDR3 runs 13 residues. CDR3 in DNA: TGCAGCGCAAAACAGGGGTCTGGCTACGAGCAGTACTTC. It codes for CSAKQGSGYEQYF.

V is TRBV30 and J is TRBJ2-7, with no clear D. CDR1 is GTSNPN, CDR2 SVGIG, per germline (reference sequence). The CDR3 covers 13 residues. V dropped 2 bases and J dropped 3 bases, with 11 bases sitting between them. The CDR3 loop is CAWSFQAFYEQYF. CDR3 bases: TGTGCCTGGAGTTTCCAGGCGTTCTACGAGCAGTACTTC.

This chain connects TRBV30 to TRBJ1-6; maybe TRBD1 (5 bases). The CDR3 contains 13 residues. V gave up 2 bases and J gave up 6 bases, with 8 bases separating them. Germline CDR1 is GTSNPN and CDR2 is SVGIG (reference sequence). The DNA of the CDR3 is TGTGCCTGGAGTAGGGGCGCTAATTCACCCCTCCACTTT. Translated: CAWSRGANSPLHF. Supplemented by reference TRBV30 and TRBJ1-6, the full variable domain reads SQTIHQWPATLVQPVGSPLSLECTVEGTSNPNLYWYRQAAGRGLQLLFYSVGIGQISSEVPQNLSASRPQDRQFILSSKKLLLSDSGFYLCAWSRGANSPLHFGNGTRLTVT.

The rearrangement uses TRBV19 and TRBJ2-5, with 14 positions matching TRBD2. There are 19 residues in the CDR3. Losses at the gene ends were 4 bases for V and 2 bases for J; bases not matched to a gene: 12. CDR1 is LNHDA and CDR2 is SQIVND in the germline V gene (reference sequence). CDR3: CASSTRSGTSGRRQETQYF. The CDR3 region has the DNA TGTGCCAGTAGTACCAGATCCGGGACTAGCGGGAGAAGGCAAGAGACCCAGTACTTC. The full variable domain, completed using reference TRBV19 and TRBJ2-5, is DGGITQSPKYLFRKEGQNVTLSCEQNLNHDAMYWYRQDPGQGLRLIYYSQIVNDFQKGDIAEGYSVSREKKESFPLTVTSAQKNPTAFYLCASSTRSGTSGRRQETQYFGPGTRLLVL.

The gene calls are TRBV18 and TRBJ1-6; 8 nucleotides agree with TRBD1. Trimming took 3 bases from V and 10 from J; bases not matched to a gene: 8. The CDR3 spans 15 residues. Germline values: CDR1 KGHSH, CDR2 LQKENI. The CDR3 coding sequence is TGTGCCAGCTCACCTGACAGGGGACTCGAATCACCCCTCCACTTT. Translating gives CASSPDRGLESPLHF.

This chain links TRBV10-1 with TRBJ1-5, with 7 nucleotides matching TRBD1. Looked up from germline, CDR1 is WNHNN and CDR2 is SYGVQD (reference sequence). The length of the CDR3 is 17 residues. V lost 5 bases to trimming and J lost 4 bases; unmatched junction nucleotides: 14. CDR3 sequence: CASSPGQRNSKNQPQHF. The CDR3 DNA reads TGCGCCAGCAGTCCGGGACAGCGAAACAGTAAGAATCAGCCCCAGCATTTT.

CDR3 nucleotides: TGTGCCAGCAGCAAAAACATGATACAGGGGGCGCTCGAAAAGAACACCGGGGAGCTGTTTTTT. This translates into CASSKNMIQGALEKNTGELFF. The genes are TRBV21-1 and TRBJ2-2; no check of the table's D call, TRBD1, against the DNA was made. TRBV21-1 is described as a pseudogene. The CDR3 covers 21 residues.

The V call is TRBV7-9, the J call TRBJ2-2, with D maybe TRBD1 (5 bases). Germline values: CDR1 SEHNR, CDR2 FQNEAQ (reference sequence). V was clipped by 7 bases and J by 3 bases, with 18 bases between them. CDR3 length equals 16 residues. The CDR3 spells CASIIREGAYTGELFF. DNA of the CDR3: TGTGCCAGCATCATTAGGGAAGGGGCGTACACCGGGGAGCTGTTTTTT.